These 32 T cell receptor beta chains were all obtained from the same sample, sequenced in a study of cytomegalovirus exposure and HLA in healthy donors. This PCR relied on a set of 60 Vbeta primers and 13 Jbeta primers. Sequencing used immunoSEQ multiplex PCR; TCRdb keeps in-frame clones, though not all of them. The profile covers around 62,000 clones, with approximately 75% appearing a single time and 7.8% taken by the ten largest. Sequences were obtained from PBMCs. These receptors came from a man in his 60s in good health and CMV-seropositive.

The V call is TRBV6-1, the J call TRBJ2-1, with 7 bases fitting TRBD2. The V gene end was trimmed by 1 base and the J gene end by 1 base; junction bases not matched to a gene: 4. CDR3 length equals 16 residues. Germline V lookup: CDR1 MNHNS, CDR2 SASEGT. The CDR3 region is CASSEEVRESYNEQFF. CDR3 nucleotide sequence: TGTGCCAGCAGTGAAGAGGTGCGGGAGTCCTACAATGAGCAGTTCTTC.

This chain links TRBV27 with TRBJ2-1; D is undetermined. Trimming took 6 bases from V and 0 from J, leaving 9 bases between them. This CDR3 region has 14 residues. The germline CDR1 and CDR2 sequences are MNHEY and SMNVEV (reference sequence). The CDR3 DNA follows: TGTGCCAGCAGGGGCCCGAGCTCCTACAATGAGCAGTTCTTC. Translated, it gives CASRGPSSYNEQFF.

CDR3 in amino acids: CASSPYSGGYGYTF. The CDR3 DNA reads as TGTGCCAGCAGTCCGTATAGCGGTGGTTATGGCTACACCTTC. The J gene is TRBJ1-2, the V gene TRBV6-5; no definite D call. CDR3 length: 14 residues. The germline CDR1 and CDR2 sequences are MNHEY and SVGAGI. Trimming shortened V by 5 bases and J by 5 bases, and 15 bases separated the two germline ends.

The chain joins TRBV4-1 to TRBJ2-7, with D uncertain. Per germline, CDR1 MGHRA and CDR2 YSYEKL. The ends were cut back, 0 bases at V and 3 bases at J, with 12 bases in the middle. This CDR3 is built from 15 residues. CDR3 in amino acids: CASSQDPQDRYEQYF. The CDR3 nucleotides are TGCGCCAGCAGCCAAGATCCGCAGGATCGCTACGAGCAGTACTTC.

The rearrangement links TRBV18 to TRBJ2-7, with 7 bases matching TRBD1. Germline V lookup: CDR1 KGHSH, CDR2 LQKENI. The CDR3 has 18 amino acids. V was pared by 1 base and J by 3 bases, with 15 bases of the junction left unmatched. The CDR3 sequence is CASSPLSASGTVSYEQYF. DNA of the CDR3: TGTGCCAGCTCACCACTTTCGGCCTCCGGGACAGTGAGCTACGAGCAGTACTTC.

This clone was seen once. V gene TRBV5-4 combines with J gene TRBJ1-4, with D possibly matching TRBD1 (5 bases). Per the germline V gene, CDR1 is SGHNT and CDR2 is YYREEE (reference sequence). The V gene lost 4 bases and the J gene lost 6 bases, with 13 bases spanning the gap. CDR3 size: 14 residues. The CDR3 here is CASSATAGDEKLFF. CDR3 sequence (DNA): TGTGCCAGCAGCGCGACAGCTGGGGATGAAAAACTGTTTTTT.

The gene calls are TRBV5-1 and TRBJ2-5; tentatively, D is TRBD2 (6 bases). With the DNA end fitting TRBJ2-7 better, the J assignment may be wrong. The CDR3 covers 16 residues. Germline assignment: CDR1 SGHRS and CDR2 YFSETQ. Here the CDR3 DNA reads TGCGCCAGCAGCTACCGAACTGGGACTTACCCTGGCGAGCAGTACTTC. This gives the protein CASSYRTGTYPGEQYF.

The CDR3 nucleotides are TGTGCCAGCAGCGGACTCCGTAGCACAGATACGCAGTATTTT. Its translation is CASSGLRSTDTQYF. This chain uses TRBV14 with TRBJ2-3; TRBD2 is a possible D gene (5 bases). CDR3 size: 14 residues. The germline V gene has CDR1 SGHDN and CDR2 FVKESK. The V and J ends lost 5 bases and 0 bases respectively, with 9 bases between them.

The chain combines TRBV10-1 with TRBJ2-1; D might be TRBD2 (6 bases). Germline assignment: CDR1 WNHNN and CDR2 SYGVQD (reference sequence). V was shortened by 8 bases and J by 3 bases, with 11 bases between the two germline ends. The CDR3 length is 13 residues. CDR3 sequence (DNA): TGCGCCAGCGGAAGCGGGTTCTACAATGAGCAGTTCTTC. Protein product: CASGSGFYNEQFF.

This chain joins TRBV4-1 and TRBJ1-4; possibly TRBD1 for D (5 bases). Germline CDR1 MGHRA, CDR2 YSYEKL. This CDR3 is 13 amino acids long. V lost 3 bases and J lost 7, with 9 bases in between. This CDR3 is CASSQITGEKLFF. The CDR3 DNA sequence: TGCGCCAGCAGCCAGATTACAGGTGAAAAACTGTTTTTT.

The V and J genes are TRBV6-5 and TRBJ2-5; possible D gene TRBD1, 6 bases. The V gene lost 2 bases and the J gene lost 5 bases, with 12 bases spanning the gap. This CDR3 region has 14 residues. Germline loops: CDR1 MNHEY, CDR2 SVGAGI. The CDR3 reads CASSYQGSGETQYF. CDR3 coding DNA: TGTGCCAGCAGTTACCAGGGGTCGGGGGAGACCCAGTACTTC.

This sequence joins TRBV10-3 and TRBJ2-7; the D gene is possibly TRBD2 (6 bases). This CDR3 has 12 amino acids. Trimming took off 7 bases at V and 5 bases at J, with 12 bases between the two ends. The germline CDR1 and CDR2 sequences are ENHRY and SYGVKD. In DNA, the CDR3 is TGTGCCATCAATTGGGGAGGAAACGAGCAGTACTTC. Protein product: CAINWGGNEQYF.

The V call is TRBV7-8, the J call TRBJ1-2, with 8 bases matching TRBD1. Per germline, CDR1 SGHVS and CDR2 FQNEAQ. Trimming at V came to 2 bases and at J to 3 bases, leaving 2 bases not matched to a gene. The CDR3 runs 14 residues. The CDR3 spells CASSLNRGYYGYTF. The CDR3 DNA reads as TGTGCCAGCAGCTTAAACAGGGGGTACTATGGCTACACCTTC.

The chain carries TRBV5-1 and TRBJ1-2, with D perhaps matching TRBD1 (6 bases). Trimming took 0 bases from V and 3 from J, leaving 9 bases between them. This CDR3 is built from 14 residues. Germline V gene data show CDR1 as SGHRS and CDR2 as YFSETQ. As DNA, the CDR3 is TGCGCCAGCAGCTTGGAAGCAGGGGACTATGGCTACACCTTC. It yields the protein CASSLEAGDYGYTF.

The table lists this clone with a few counts. V usage is TRBV10-3 and J usage is TRBJ1-2; D is ambiguous. Germline CDR1 ENHRY, CDR2 SYGVKD. V shed 8 bases and J shed 4 bases, with 17 bases lying between them. CDR3 length: 14 residues. Written as DNA, the CDR3 is TGTGCCATCGGGGAGGACGGGGAGGCCTATGGCTACACCTTC. It codes for CAIGEDGEAYGYTF.

This sequence joins TRBV5-6 and TRBJ2-5; TRBD2 might be the D (6 bases). Trimming took off 2 bases at V and 1 base at J, with 12 bases between the two ends. The CDR3 has 15 amino acids. Germline V CDR1 and CDR2: SGHDT, YYEEEE. CDR3 nucleotides: TGTGCCAGCAGCTTCGGGGGAGTAGGCCAAGAGACCCAGTACTTC. Its protein product is CASSFGGVGQETQYF. The complete variable domain, with remaining parts taken from reference TRBV5-6 and TRBJ2-5, reads DAGVTQSPTHLIKTRGQQVTLRCSPKSGHDTVSWYQQALGQGPQFIFQYYEEEERQRGNFPDRFSGHQFPNYSSELNVNALLLGDSALYLCASSFGGVGQETQYFGPGTRLLVL.

The genes are TRBV11-2 and TRBJ2-3, with TRBD2 matching 7 bases. V lost 6 bases to trimming and J lost 8 bases; unmatched junction nucleotides: 8. Germline V gives CDR1 SGHAT, CDR2 FQNNGV. The length of the CDR3 is 13 residues. Here the CDR3 reads CASSSSPGGTQYF. CDR3 DNA: TGTGCCAGCAGTTCCTCTCCGGGGGGTACGCAGTATTTT.

This chain links TRBV19 with TRBJ1-1; the D gene is possibly TRBD1 (5 bases). This CDR3 is 14 amino acids long. V lost 5 bases to trimming and J lost 7 bases, with 17 bases between them. Germline values: CDR1 LNHDA, CDR2 SQIVND (reference sequence). The CDR3 coding sequence is TGTGCCAGTAGTTCTAAAAATCAGGGTCGTGAAGCTTTCTTT. Translating it yields CASSSKNQGREAFF. The whole variable domain, remainder taken from reference TRBV19 and TRBJ1-1, is DGGITQSPKYLFRKEGQNVTLSCEQNLNHDAMYWYRQDPGQGLRLIYYSQIVNDFQKGDIAEGYSVSREKKESFPLTVTSAQKNPTAFYLCASSSKNQGREAFFGQGTRLTVV.

The chain carries TRBV5-1 and TRBJ1-3; 9 nucleotides agree with TRBD1. V shed 5 bases, J shed 6 bases, and the junction held 6 bases outside the gene matches. Germline V CDR1 and CDR2: SGHRS, YFSETQ. The CDR3 runs to 14 residues. The CDR3 DNA is TGCGCCAGCAGGCGGGACAGGGTAGAAAACACCATATATTTT. Protein: CASRRDRVENTIYF.

As for this clone: This specimen includes other DNA sequences encoding the same CDR3. The chain links TRBV28 to TRBJ2-3, with D tentatively TRBD2 (6 bases). The CDR3 sequence is 12 residues long. V lost 3 bases and J 6 bases, leaving 7 bases between the germline ends. Germline V CDR1 and CDR2: MDHEN, SYDVKM. CDR3 loop: CASSLTRDTQYF. The CDR3 DNA follows: TGTGCCAGCAGTTTGACTAGGGATACGCAGTATTTT.

The chain employs TRBV4-2 and TRBJ1-1; TRBD1 is a possible D gene (6 bases). This CDR3 has 15 residues. The V gene's germline CDR1 is LGHNA and CDR2 YNFKEQ. The V end lost 2 bases, the J end lost 4 bases, and 14 bases lay between the germline ends. CDR3 residues: CASSQPLGGPTEAFF. The CDR3 region has the DNA TGTGCCAGCAGCCAACCCCTGGGGGGGCCCACTGAAGCTTTCTTT.

The rearrangement links TRBV7-9 to TRBJ2-7; 9 bases align to TRBD1. This CDR3 comprises 14 residues. Germline values: CDR1 SEHNR, CDR2 FQNEAQ (reference sequence). V lost 5 bases and J lost 5; bases outside the gene matches: 7. The CDR3 DNA is TGTGCCAGCAGCCCCGGGACAGGGCTGGACGAGCAGTACTTC. It encodes CASSPGTGLDEQYF.

The rearrangement links TRBV4-1 to TRBJ2-5; 10 bases match TRBD2. The CDR3 has 14 amino acids. Looked up from germline, CDR1 is MGHRA and CDR2 is YSYEKL. The V gene end was trimmed by 2 bases and the J gene end by 5 bases; junction bases not matched to a gene: 2. This chain's CDR3 is CASSQSGGAETQYF. The CDR3 DNA reads TGCGCCAGCAGCCAAAGCGGGGGGGCTGAGACCCAGTACTTC.

This clone was observed a few times. This chain joins TRBV28 and TRBJ2-7; TRBD2 might be the D (6 bases). There are 14 residues in the CDR3. From germline, CDR1 is MDHEN and CDR2 SYDVKM. V dropped 2 bases and J dropped 9 bases, with 17 bases sitting between them. The CDR3 region has the DNA TGTGCCAGCAGTTTAGGGGGAGGACTCCCAGGGCAGTACTTC. Its protein product is CASSLGGGLPGQYF.

The chain recombines TRBV29-1 with TRBJ1-2, with a weak D call TRBD1 (6 bases). Trimming cost V 4 bases and J 7 bases, with 13 bases left between them. The CDR3 runs 12 residues. CDR1 and CDR2 (germline): SQVTM, ANQGSEA. The CDR3 here is CSVVEGESGYTF. CDR3 nucleotides: TGCAGCGTTGTCGAGGGGGAAAGTGGCTACACCTTC.

This clone was found a few times. This chain connects TRBV2 to TRBJ2-7; 10 nucleotides match TRBD1. The CDR3 has 17 amino acids. The junction had 15 bases not matched to a gene; V was cut back by 9 bases and J by 1 base. Per germline, CDR1 SNHLY and CDR2 FYNNEI. CDR3 sequence reads: CASRIPGQGKASYEQYF. In DNA form, the CDR3 reads TGTGCCAGTCGTATCCCGGGACAGGGGAAAGCATCCTACGAGCAGTACTTC. The variable domain in full, with the rest retrieved from reference TRBV2 and TRBJ2-7, is EPEVTQTPSHQVTQMGQEVILRCVPISNHLYFYWYRQILGQKVEFLVSFYNNEISEKSEIFDDQFSVERPDGSNFTLKIRSTKLEDSAMYFCASRIPGQGKASYEQYFGPGTRLTVT.

The sample holds a few counts of this clone. The CDR3 DNA reads TGTGCCAGCAGCTTAGCTCTGGGACACCTTGTGCAAGCTAGCACAGATACGCAGTATTTT. It encodes CASSLALGHLVQASTDTQYF. The rearrangement links TRBV7-8 to TRBJ2-3; a weak D match, TRBD1 (6 bases). Trimming shortened V by 0 bases and J by 0 bases, and 22 bases separated the two germline ends. CDR1 is SGHVS and CDR2 is FQNEAQ in the germline V gene. This CDR3 has 20 residues.

CDR3 loop: CASSLASSRGLGDTQYF. As DNA, the CDR3 is TGTGCCAGCAGCTTAGCTTCCTCCAGGGGGCTGGGAGATACGCAGTATTTT. The gene calls are TRBV11-2 and TRBJ2-3, with 8 bases matching TRBD1. With V trimmed by 1 base and J by 5 bases, 11 bases remained unmatched. This CDR3 spans 17 amino acids. CDR1 and CDR2 from the germline V gene are SGHAT and FQNNGV.

V gene TRBV10-3 combines with J gene TRBJ2-7; D may be TRBD2 (6 bases). Germline CDR1 and CDR2: ENHRY and SYGVKD. The V end lost 2 bases, the J end lost 6 bases, and 20 bases lay between the germline ends. The CDR3 consists of 16 residues. CDR3 in amino acids: CAISETGGTLVGEQYF. CDR3 nucleotides: TGTGCCATCAGTGAGACTGGCGGGACTCTTGTGGGCGAGCAGTACTTC.

The rearrangement uses TRBV19 and TRBJ1-5, with D possibly TRBD1 on 6 matching bases. Looked up from germline, CDR1 is LNHDA and CDR2 is SQIVND (reference sequence). Trimming removed 1 base at V and 3 bases at J, with 16 bases between. The CDR3 is made up of 17 amino acids. This CDR3 is CASSIGRQATSNQPQHF. The CDR3 nucleotides are TGTGCCAGTAGTATAGGACGACAGGCCACCTCCAATCAGCCCCAGCATTTT.

This clone was observed a single time. The chain is built from TRBV7-2 and TRBJ2-1, with TRBD2 matching over 8 bases. The V segment lost 5 bases and the J segment 15 bases; nucleotides outside the gene matches: 9. This CDR3 region has 12 residues. Germline V gene data show CDR1 as SGHTA and CDR2 as FQGNSA. CDR3 in amino acids: CASSLDSGRPFF. As DNA, the CDR3 is TGTGCCAGCAGCCTAGACAGCGGGAGACCGTTCTTC.

The rearrangement uses TRBV21-1 and TRBJ2-3; the table's D call, TRBD2, has no DNA check behind it. TRBV21-1 is classified as a pseudogene. CDR3 length: 14 residues. CDR3 nucleotide sequence: TGTGCCAGCACAAAGAGCGGGAGCACAGATACGCAGTATTTT. Its protein product is CASTKSGSTDTQYF.